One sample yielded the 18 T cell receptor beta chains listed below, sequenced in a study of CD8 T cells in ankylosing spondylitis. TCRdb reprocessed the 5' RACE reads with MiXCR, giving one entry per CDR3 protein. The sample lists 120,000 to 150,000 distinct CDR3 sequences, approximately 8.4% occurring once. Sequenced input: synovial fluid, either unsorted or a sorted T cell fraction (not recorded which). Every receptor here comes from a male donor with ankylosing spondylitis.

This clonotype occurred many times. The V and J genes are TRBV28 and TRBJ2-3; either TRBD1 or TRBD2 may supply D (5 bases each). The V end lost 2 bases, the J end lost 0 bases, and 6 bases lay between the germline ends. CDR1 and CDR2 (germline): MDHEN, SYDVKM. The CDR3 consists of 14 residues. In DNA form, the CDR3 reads TGTGCCAGCAGTTTAGGGGACAGCACAGATACGCAGTATTTT. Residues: CASSLGDSTDTQYF.

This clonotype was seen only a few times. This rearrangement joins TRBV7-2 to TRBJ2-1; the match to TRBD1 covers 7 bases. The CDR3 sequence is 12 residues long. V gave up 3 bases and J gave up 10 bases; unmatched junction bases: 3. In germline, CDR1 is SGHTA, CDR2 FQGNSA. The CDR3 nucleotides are TGTGCCAGCAGCTTGGACAGGACAGAGCAGTTCTTC. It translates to CASSLDRTEQFF.

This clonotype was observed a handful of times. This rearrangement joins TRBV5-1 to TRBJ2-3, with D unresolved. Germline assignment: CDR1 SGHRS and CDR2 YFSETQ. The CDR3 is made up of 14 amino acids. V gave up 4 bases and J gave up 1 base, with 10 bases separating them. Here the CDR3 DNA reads TGCGCCAGCAGCCCCGTCCATCGCACAGATACGCAGTATTTT. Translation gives CASSPVHRTDTQYF.

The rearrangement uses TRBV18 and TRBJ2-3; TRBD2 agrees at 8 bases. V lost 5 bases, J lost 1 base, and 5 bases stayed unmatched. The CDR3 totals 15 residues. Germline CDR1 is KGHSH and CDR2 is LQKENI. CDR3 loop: CASSSTSEGTDTQYF. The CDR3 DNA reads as TGTGCCAGCTCATCGACTAGCGAAGGCACAGATACGCAGTATTTT.

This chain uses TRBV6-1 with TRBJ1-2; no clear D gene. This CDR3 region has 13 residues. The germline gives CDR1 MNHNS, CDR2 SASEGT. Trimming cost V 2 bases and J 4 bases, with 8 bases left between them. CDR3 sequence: CASSEIAGYGYTF. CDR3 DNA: TGTGCCAGCAGTGAAATCGCCGGCTATGGCTACACCTTC.

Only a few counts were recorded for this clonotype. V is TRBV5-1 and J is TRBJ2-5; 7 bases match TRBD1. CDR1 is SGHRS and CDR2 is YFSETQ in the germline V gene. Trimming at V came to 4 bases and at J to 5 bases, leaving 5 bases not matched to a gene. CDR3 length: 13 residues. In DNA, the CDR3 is TGCGCCAGCAGCAGCTACAGGGGCGAGACCCAGTACTTC. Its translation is CASSSYRGETQYF.

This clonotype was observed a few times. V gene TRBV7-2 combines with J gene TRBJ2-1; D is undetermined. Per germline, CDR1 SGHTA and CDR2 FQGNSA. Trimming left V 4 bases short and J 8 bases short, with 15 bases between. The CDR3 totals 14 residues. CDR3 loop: CASSSRIGPHEQFF. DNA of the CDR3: TGTGCCAGCAGCTCGAGAATCGGACCCCATGAGCAGTTCTTC.

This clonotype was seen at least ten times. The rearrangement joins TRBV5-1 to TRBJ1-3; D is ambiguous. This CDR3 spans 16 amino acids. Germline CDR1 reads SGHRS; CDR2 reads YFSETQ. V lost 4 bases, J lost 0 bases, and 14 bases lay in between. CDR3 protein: CASSVSSASSGNTIYF. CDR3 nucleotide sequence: TGCGCCAGCAGCGTCTCAAGCGCCAGCTCTGGAAACACCATATATTTT. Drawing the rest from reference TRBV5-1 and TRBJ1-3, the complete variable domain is KAGVTQTPRYLIKTRGQQVTLSCSPISGHRSVSWYQQTPGQGLQFLFEYFSETQRNKGNFPGRFSGRQFSNSRSEMNVSTLELGDSALYLCASSVSSASSGNTIYFGEGSWLTVV.

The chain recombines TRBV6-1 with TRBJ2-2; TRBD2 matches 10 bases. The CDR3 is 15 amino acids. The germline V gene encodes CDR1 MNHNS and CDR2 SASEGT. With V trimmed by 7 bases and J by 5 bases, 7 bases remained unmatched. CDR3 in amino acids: CASNKLAGETGELFF. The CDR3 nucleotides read TGTGCCAGCAACAAGCTAGCGGGAGAAACCGGGGAGCTGTTTTTT.

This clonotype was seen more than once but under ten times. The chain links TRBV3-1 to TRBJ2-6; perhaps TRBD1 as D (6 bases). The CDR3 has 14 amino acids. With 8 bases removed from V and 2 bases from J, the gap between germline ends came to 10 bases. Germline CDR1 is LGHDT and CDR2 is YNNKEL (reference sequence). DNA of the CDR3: TGTGCCAGCGGCTACAGGGCTGGGGCCAACGTCCTGACTTTC. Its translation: CASGYRAGANVLTF.

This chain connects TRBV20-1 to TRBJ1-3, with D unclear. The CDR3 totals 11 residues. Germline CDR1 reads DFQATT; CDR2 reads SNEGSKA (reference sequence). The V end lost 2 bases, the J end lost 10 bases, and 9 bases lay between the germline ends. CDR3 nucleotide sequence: TGCAGTGCTAGACGAGATCTAACCATATATTTT. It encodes CSARRDLTIYF.

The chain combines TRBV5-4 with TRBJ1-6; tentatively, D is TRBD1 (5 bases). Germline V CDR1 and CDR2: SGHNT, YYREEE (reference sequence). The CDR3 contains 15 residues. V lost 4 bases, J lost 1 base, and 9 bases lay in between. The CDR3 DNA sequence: TGTGCCAGCAGCCGGGACGGTTCCTATAATTCACCCCTCCACTTT. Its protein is CASSRDGSYNSPLHF.

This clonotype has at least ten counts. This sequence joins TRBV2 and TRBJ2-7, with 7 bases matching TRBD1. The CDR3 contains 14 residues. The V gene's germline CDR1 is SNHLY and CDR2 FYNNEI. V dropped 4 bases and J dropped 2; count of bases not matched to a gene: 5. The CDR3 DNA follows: TGTGCCAGCAGTGGGGGACAGCTTACCTACGAGCAGTACTTC. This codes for CASSGGQLTYEQYF.

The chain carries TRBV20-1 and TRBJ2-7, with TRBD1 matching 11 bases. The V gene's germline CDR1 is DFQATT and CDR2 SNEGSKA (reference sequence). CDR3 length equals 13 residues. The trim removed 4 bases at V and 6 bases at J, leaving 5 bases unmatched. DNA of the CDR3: TGCAGTGCTACGGACAGGGGGCTGCTCGAGCAGTACTTC. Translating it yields CSATDRGLLEQYF.

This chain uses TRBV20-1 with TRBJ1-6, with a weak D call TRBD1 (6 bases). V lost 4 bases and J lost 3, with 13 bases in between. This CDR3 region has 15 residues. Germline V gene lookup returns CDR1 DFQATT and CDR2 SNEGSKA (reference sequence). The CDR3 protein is CSANSGANYNSPLHF. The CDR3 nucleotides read TGCAGTGCTAACTCAGGGGCCAACTATAATTCACCCCTCCACTTT.

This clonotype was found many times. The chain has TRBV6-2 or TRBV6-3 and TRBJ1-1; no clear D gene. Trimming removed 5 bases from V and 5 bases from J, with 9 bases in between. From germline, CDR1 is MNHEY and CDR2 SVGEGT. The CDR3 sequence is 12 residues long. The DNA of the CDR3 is TGTGCCAGCAGTGATCCCGGGACTGAAGCTTTCTTT. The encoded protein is CASSDPGTEAFF.

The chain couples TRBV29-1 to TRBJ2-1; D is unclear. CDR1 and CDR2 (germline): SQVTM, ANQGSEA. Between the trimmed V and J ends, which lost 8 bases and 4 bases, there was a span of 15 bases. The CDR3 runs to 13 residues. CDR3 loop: CSSRDGVYNEQFF. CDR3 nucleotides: TGCAGCTCCCGAGATGGGGTTTACAATGAGCAGTTCTTC.

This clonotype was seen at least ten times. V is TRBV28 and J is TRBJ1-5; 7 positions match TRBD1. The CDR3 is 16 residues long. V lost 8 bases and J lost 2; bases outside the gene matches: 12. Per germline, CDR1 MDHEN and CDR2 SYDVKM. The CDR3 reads CASYGQAFRGNQPQHF. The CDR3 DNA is TGTGCCAGCTACGGACAGGCTTTCAGAGGCAATCAGCCCCAGCATTTT.